The T cell receptor (beta chain) under discussion was sequenced for a study of blood T cell repertoires in COVID-19. Study-wide context: Specimens from acute and convalescent COVID-19 originated in the United States, Italy and Spain. In each case, the material was cDNA or gDNA derived from T cells, B-cell-depleted T cells, or PBMCs.

In the original workflow: Quantification of nucleated cells was approximated via reference gene primer amplification. Clones were sequenced by immunoSEQ multiplex PCR, and TCRdb holds only the in-frame ones, with some missing. V and J calls and clone size come straight from that table; D and trimming were deduced from the DNA. The table includes 200,000 to 250,000 clones, 80% detected once. Germline CDR1 is KGHDR and CDR2 is SFDVKD. V lost 7 bases and J lost 4, with 18 bases in between. The CDR3 has 15 residues. This chain links TRBV24-1 with TRBJ1-2, with unresolved D. The sequencing sample was made of peripheral blood. The receptor was derived from a woman aged 70-85 years with acute or convalescent COVID-19. CDR3 sequence (DNA): TGTGCCACCAGCCCGGCCGGGTTTGGAAGCTATGGCTACACCTTC. It is translated as CATSPAGFGSYGYTF.